Below are 20 T cell receptor beta chains sequenced from a single sample in a study of T cell changes during pregnancy in multiple sclerosis. Method: immunoSEQ multiplex PCR; TCRdb's copy keeps in-frame clones and lacks some. This repertoire shows under 65,000 clones, around nine tenths found once; its top ten account for 0.5%. Sample: CD4+ T cells from peripheral blood mononuclear cells, taken in the third trimester of pregnancy. The receptor source for this set is a female donor with multiple sclerosis, enrolled in a pregnancy study.

This chain links TRBV9 with TRBJ2-1, with TRBD2 matching 9 bases. Losses at the gene ends were 8 bases for V and 2 bases for J; bases not matched to a gene: 5. CDR1 and CDR2 (germline): SGDLS, YYNGEE. This CDR3 has 14 residues. CDR3 nucleotides: TGTGCCAGGTTAGCGGGGGTAACCTACAATGAGCAGTTCTTC. It codes for CARLAGVTYNEQFF. The variable domain in full, with the rest retrieved from reference TRBV9 and TRBJ2-1, is DSGVTQTPKHLITATGQRVTLRCSPRSGDLSVYWYQQSLDQGLQFLIQYYNGEERAKGNILERFSAQQFPDLHSELNLSSLELGDSALYFCARLAGVTYNEQFFGPGTRLTVL.

The V and J genes are TRBV6-5 and TRBJ1-1; D gene unclear. CDR1 and CDR2 from the germline V gene are MNHEY and SVGAGI. The V and J ends lost 5 bases and 0 bases respectively, with 13 bases between them. The CDR3 is 15 amino acids. CDR3 DNA: TGTGCCAGCAGTCCCGGTACTTTGATGAACACTGAAGCTTTCTTT. Translated, it gives CASSPGTLMNTEAFF.

This clone was detected only once. The chain joins TRBV19 to TRBJ2-7; D ambiguous. CDR1 and CDR2 from the germline V gene are LNHDA and SQIVND (reference sequence). CDR3 length equals 13 residues. CDR3 sequence reads: CATSPSKFPEQYF. The CDR3 DNA is TGTGCTACCTCACCGAGCAAATTCCCCGAGCAGTACTTC. Supplemented by reference TRBV19 and TRBJ2-7, the full variable domain reads DGGITQSPKYLFRKEGQNVTLSCEQNLNHDAMYWYRQDPGQGLRLIYYSQIVNDFQKGDIAEGYSVSREKKESFPLTVTSAQKNPTAFYLCATSPSKFPEQYFGPGTRLTVT.

The chain links TRBV19 to TRBJ2-3; D might be TRBD1 (7 bases). This CDR3 region has 15 residues. The V gene's germline CDR1 is LNHDA and CDR2 SQIVND (reference sequence). Trimming removed 7 bases at V and 5 bases at J, with 19 bases between. CDR3 sequence reads: CASTSYSGGGDTQYF. The CDR3 nucleotides read TGTGCCAGTACCTCCTACTCAGGGGGAGGAGATACGCAGTATTTT.

The CDR3 DNA reads as TGTGCCAGCTCACCTGACCGCAACAGCATAGAAGCTTTCTTT. Translated: CASSPDRNSIEAFF. V is TRBV18 and J is TRBJ1-1; D gene uncertain. Trimming removed 3 bases at V and 8 bases at J, with 16 bases between. Per the germline V gene, CDR1 is KGHSH and CDR2 is LQKENI. This CDR3 spans 14 amino acids. Complete variable domain (other parts from reference TRBV18 and TRBJ1-1): NAGVMQNPRHLVRRRGQEARLRCSPMKGHSHVYWYRQLPEEGLKFMVYLQKENIIDESGMPKERFSAEFPKEGPSILRIQQVVRGDSAAYFCASSPDRNSIEAFFGQGTRLTVV.

Only one count was recorded for this clone. The chain employs TRBV9 and TRBJ2-3; weak D call: TRBD2 (5 bases). The V end was cut by 0 bases, the J end by 4 bases, with 15 bases between. Per the germline V gene, CDR1 is SGDLS and CDR2 is YYNGEE. This CDR3 has 16 residues. This chain's CDR3 is CASSVVASSGSDTQYF. For the CDR3, the DNA is TGTGCCAGCAGCGTAGTCGCTAGCTCGGGCTCAGATACGCAGTATTTT.

The chain is built from TRBV9 and TRBJ1-6, with 7 bases lining up with TRBD1. V dropped 4 bases and J dropped 9; count of bases not matched to a gene: 10. From germline, CDR1 is SGDLS and CDR2 YYNGEE. The CDR3 contains 15 residues. In nucleotides, the CDR3 is TGTGCCAGCAGCCGGGACAGCCCTCCGAGTTCACCCCTCCACTTT. It encodes CASSRDSPPSSPLHF.

V and J are TRBV9 and TRBJ2-2; 7 nucleotides line up with TRBD1. This CDR3 contains 15 residues. CDR1 SGDLS and CDR2 YYNGEE come from the germline V gene. J gave up 8 bases and V 0 bases, and 7 bases lay outside the gene matches. CDR3 amino acids: CASSVVQGRFGELFF. The CDR3 region has the DNA TGTGCCAGCAGCGTAGTACAGGGGCGATTTGGGGAGCTGTTTTTT.

V gene TRBV10-3 combines with J gene TRBJ1-2; 12 bases map to TRBD1. Germline V gives CDR1 ENHRY, CDR2 SYGVKD. Losses at the gene ends were 2 bases for V and 6 bases for J; bases not matched to a gene: 4. This CDR3 contains 15 residues. The CDR3 loop reads CAISEQGQGAHGYTF. The CDR3 coding sequence is TGTGCCATCAGTGAGCAGGGACAGGGGGCCCATGGCTACACCTTC.

The chain recombines TRBV9 with TRBJ1-5, with D uncertain. Germline V gene lookup returns CDR1 SGDLS and CDR2 YYNGEE. Between the trimmed V and J ends, which lost 2 bases and 0 bases, there was a span of 6 bases. This CDR3 is 14 amino acids long. This chain's CDR3 is CASSVGDSNQPQHF. The CDR3 region has the DNA TGTGCCAGCAGCGTCGGGGATAGCAATCAGCCCCAGCATTTT.

The genes are TRBV5-1 and TRBJ2-5; TRBD1 aligns across 7 bases. The CDR3 is 13 amino acids. V shed 7 bases and J 3 bases; nucleotides not matched to a gene: 6. Germline assignment: CDR1 SGHRS and CDR2 YFSETQ. The CDR3 protein is CASAEGAKETQYF. The DNA for the CDR3 is TGCGCCAGCGCTGAGGGGGCTAAAGAGACCCAGTACTTC.

Worth noting for this clone: At one boundary the junction diverges from the germline segment, which might be a read error. V usage is TRBV7-3 and J usage is TRBJ2-2, with 7 bases matching TRBD2. This CDR3 is 17 amino acids long. Germline CDR1 SGHTA, CDR2 FQGTGA. The CDR3: CASRLMGGAKNTGELFF. As DNA, the CDR3 is TGTGCCAGCAGGTTAATGGGAGGGGCGAAGAACACCGGGGAGCTGTTTTTT.

This clone was seen once. This sequence joins TRBV14 and TRBJ2-1, with TRBD1 matching over 9 bases. With V trimmed by 1 base and J by 11 bases, 12 bases remained unmatched. CDR1 and CDR2 (germline): SGHDN, FVKESK. This CDR3 spans 16 amino acids. CDR3 loop: CASSQVGQGPQAKQFF. In DNA, the CDR3 is TGTGCCAGCAGCCAAGTAGGACAGGGGCCCCAGGCAAAGCAGTTCTTC. Combining the CDR3 with reference TRBV14 and TRBJ2-1 gives the whole variable domain EAGVTQFPSHSVIEKGQTVTLRCDPISGHDNLYWYRRVMGKEIKFLLHFVKESKQDESGMPNNRFLAERTGGTYSTLKVQPAELEDSGVYFCASSQVGQGPQAKQFFGPGTRLTVL.

This rearrangement joins TRBV19 to TRBJ2-3; TRBD1 aligns across 10 bases. Germline V lookup: CDR1 LNHDA, CDR2 SQIVND (reference sequence). The CDR3 runs 19 residues. Trimming cost V 0 bases and J 10 bases; bases outside gene matches: 19. DNA for the CDR3: TGTGCCAGTAGTATAGATGAAACGGGGGGACAGGGGATTCGAAATGCGCAGTATTTT. Residues: CASSIDETGGQGIRNAQYF.

The CDR3 nucleotides are TGTGCTAGTGGTCCGGGGAAGGTAAACACCGGGGAGCTGTTTTTT. It is translated as CASGPGKVNTGELFF. This chain uses TRBV12-5 with TRBJ2-2; perhaps TRBD2 as D (5 bases). Germline CDR1 reads LGHNT; CDR2 reads FRNRAP. The CDR3 has 15 amino acids. The V and J ends lost 5 bases and 2 bases respectively, with 12 bases between them.

The chain couples TRBV6-5 to TRBJ2-7, with D perhaps TRBD1 (6 bases). The CDR3 has 15 residues. Germline V gene sequence: CDR1 MNHEY, CDR2 SVGAGI. V was pared by 5 bases and J by 2 bases, with 16 bases between. CDR3 residues: CASSPYRTVTYEQYF. CDR3 DNA sequence: TGTGCCAGCAGTCCCTATCGGACAGTAACCTACGAGCAGTACTTC.

V gene TRBV27 combines with J gene TRBJ1-6, with D possibly being TRBD1 (6 bases). Germline V lookup: CDR1 MNHEY, CDR2 SMNVEV (reference sequence). V gave up 5 bases and J gave up 10 bases, with 15 bases separating them. This CDR3 has 14 residues. CDR3 region: CASSPGGSYSPLHF. CDR3 coding DNA: TGTGCCAGCAGTCCTGGGGGCAGTTACTCACCCCTCCACTTT.

This chain uses TRBV4-1 with TRBJ1-6; TRBD1 matches 8 bases. V dropped 1 base and J dropped 7; count of bases not matched to a gene: 6. This CDR3 spans 16 amino acids. Germline-derived CDR1 and CDR2 are MGHRA and YSYEKL. The CDR3 DNA is TGCGCCAGCAGCCAAGGGGGGACAGGAAAAAATTCACCCCTCCACTTT. Amino acids: CASSQGGTGKNSPLHF.

This chain joins TRBV4-2 and TRBJ1-3; D not resolved. CDR1 and CDR2 from the germline V gene are LGHNA and YNFKEQ. The CDR3 totals 11 residues. V was clipped by 7 bases and J by 4 bases, with 5 bases between them. The CDR3 spells CASKSGNTIYF. The CDR3 nucleotides read TGTGCCAGCAAATCGGGAAACACCATATATTTT.

A few counts support this clone. Sequence at one end of the junction differs from germline and may be a read error. The chain employs TRBV7-7 and TRBJ2-7; D gene uncertain. Germline lookup yields CDR1 SSHAT and CDR2 FNYEAQ (reference sequence). CDR3 length equals 17 residues. This chain's CDR3 is CASSRRLAKGYYYEQYF. DNA of the CDR3: TGTGCTAGCAGCAGACGACTCGCGAAAGGCTACTACTACGAGCAGTACTTC.